This TCR beta chain was sequenced during a study of T cells in Graves' hyperthyroidism and ophthalmopathy. Study-wide points: Ophthalmopathy was told apart from stable hyperthyroidism by a 13 V-J model. Blood also carried most thyroid clonotypes expanded above 0.001.

RNA transcripts yielded amplified TCR beta CDR3 regions. RT-PCR in the first round (using the HTBI primer set) targeted the TCR CDR3. TCRdb independently ran MiXCR on the multiplex PCR reads; one entry per CDR3 protein. This table holds 250,000 to 300,000 distinct CDR3 sequences, about 19% found once. Of note for this clonotype: Its matching antigen is unknown.

Trimming stripped 4 bases from V and 2 bases from J, with 11 bases between. This CDR3 region has 14 residues. Germline CDR1 reads SGHDN; CDR2 reads FVKESK. The rearrangement joins TRBV14 to TRBJ2-5, with D perhaps matching TRBD1 or TRBD2 (5 bases each). The sample was blood. The source is a man aged 50-60 years with Graves' ophthalmopathy. As DNA, the CDR3 is TGTGCCAGCAGCCGTGTGGGGACGCAAGAGACCCAGTACTTC. Protein: CASSRVGTQETQYF.